These T cell receptor beta chains were read from a single sample in a study of blood T cell repertoires in COVID-19. Method: immunoSEQ multiplex PCR; TCRdb's copy keeps in-frame clones and lacks some. The profile shows roughly 260,000 clones, approximately 90% of them singletons. The source material was peripheral blood. The receptors were sampled from a woman in her 40s who had recovered from COVID-19. Each CDR3 is given with its conserved first and last residue. D genes are given only for firm matches. Not every row has a clone size; where given, it reads once, few, many or a size class.

d_call: .
v_call: TRBV5-8
j_call: TRBJ1-4
clone_size: once
cdr3_aa: CASSFQTRNYEKLFF
cdr3_nt: TGTGCCAGCAGCTTTCAGACAAGGAATTATGAAAAACTGTTTTTT

d_call: .
v_call: TRBV3-1/TRBV3-2
j_call: TRBJ2-5
clone_size: .
cdr3_aa: CASSPRGETQYF
cdr3_nt: TGTGCCAGCAGCCCGAGGGGGGAGACCCAGTACTTC

d_call: TRBD1
v_call: TRBV28
j_call: TRBJ1-5
clone_size: .
cdr3_aa: CASRRTGWPIRPQHF
cdr3_nt: TGTGCCAGCAGAAGGACAGGGTGGCCTATACGGCCCCAGCATTTT

d_call: .
v_call: TRBV12-3/TRBV12-4
j_call: TRBJ1-2
clone_size: .
cdr3_aa: CASSLGQRYGYTF
cdr3_nt: TGTGCCAGCAGTTTAGGACAGCGCTATGGCTACACCTTC

d_call: .
v_call: TRBV19
j_call: TRBJ1-5
clone_size: few
cdr3_aa: CASSITGGDQPQHF
cdr3_nt: TGTGCCAGTAGTATAACCGGGGGTGATCAGCCCCAGCATTTT

d_call: TRBD2
v_call: TRBV18
j_call: TRBJ2-5
clone_size: .
cdr3_aa: CASSPSAGTSEEETQYF
cdr3_nt: TGTGCCAGCTCACCGTCCGCCGGGACTAGCGAGGAAGAGACCCAGTACTTC

d_call: TRBD1
v_call: TRBV24-1
j_call: TRBJ2-2
clone_size: .
cdr3_aa: CATSDPRDRGSGELFF
cdr3_nt: TGTGCCACCAGTGATCCCCGGGACAGGGGCAGCGGGGAGCTGTTTTTT

d_call: TRBD1
v_call: TRBV12-5
j_call: TRBJ2-5
clone_size: .
cdr3_aa: CASGFSTGGRETQYF
cdr3_nt: TGTGCTAGTGGTTTCTCGACAGGGGGTAGGGAGACCCAGTACTTC

d_call: .
v_call: TRBV15
j_call: TRBJ2-7
clone_size: .
cdr3_aa: CATSRGAGAYEQYF
cdr3_nt: TGTGCCACCAGCAGGGGGGCAGGGGCCTACGAGCAGTACTTC

d_call: .
v_call: TRBV28
j_call: TRBJ1-3
clone_size: .
cdr3_aa: CASTQPGGGRRHTIYF
cdr3_nt: TGTGCCAGCACCCAACCGGGGGGCGGGCGACGACACACCATATATTTT

d_call: TRBD2
v_call: TRBV3-1/TRBV3-2
j_call: TRBJ2-7
clone_size: .
cdr3_aa: CASSQVLAGGGSYEQYF
cdr3_nt: TGTGCCAGCAGCCAAGTACTAGCGGGAGGTGGCTCCTACGAGCAGTACTTC

d_call: TRBD2
v_call: TRBV5-1
j_call: TRBJ2-7
clone_size: .
cdr3_aa: CASSLGGSGSISYEQYF
cdr3_nt: TGCGCCAGCAGCTTGGGGGGTAGCGGGAGTATAAGCTACGAGCAGTACTTC

d_call: .
v_call: TRBV7-3
j_call: TRBJ2-2
clone_size: .
cdr3_aa: CASSLSEITGELFF
cdr3_nt: TGTGCCAGCAGCTTATCAGAAATCACCGGGGAGCTGTTTTTT

d_call: .
v_call: TRBV11-1
j_call: TRBJ2-3
clone_size: .
cdr3_aa: CASSLAGGDTQYF
cdr3_nt: TGTGCCAGCAGCTTAGCGGGAGGAGATACGCAGTATTTT

d_call: .
v_call: TRBV5-6
j_call: TRBJ1-1
clone_size: .
cdr3_aa: CASSLRDWSTEAFF
cdr3_nt: TGTGCCAGCAGCTTGAGGGACTGGAGTACTGAAGCTTTCTTT

d_call: .
v_call: TRBV3-1/TRBV3-2
j_call: TRBJ2-7
clone_size: .
cdr3_aa: CASSLATGGFEQYF
cdr3_nt: TGTGCCAGCAGCCTTGCCACGGGGGGCTTCGAGCAGTACTTC

d_call: TRBD2
v_call: TRBV5-5
j_call: TRBJ2-1
clone_size: .
cdr3_aa: CASSFSGMGSYNEQFF
cdr3_nt: TGTGCCAGCAGCTTTAGCGGGATGGGCTCCTACAATGAGCAGTTCTTC

d_call: .
v_call: TRBV10-3
j_call: TRBJ2-3
clone_size: .
cdr3_aa: CAISDRFTDTQYF
cdr3_nt: TGTGCCATCAGTGACAGATTCACAGATACGCAGTATTTT

d_call: .
v_call: TRBV29-1
j_call: TRBJ1-2
clone_size: .
cdr3_aa: CSVDMVGTPGGYTF
cdr3_nt: TGCAGCGTTGATATGGTTGGGACACCCGGCGGCTACACCTTC

d_call: TRBD2
v_call: TRBV11-3
j_call: TRBJ2-5
clone_size: .
cdr3_aa: CASSPKESLAGVQTQYF
cdr3_nt: TGTGCCAGCAGCCCCAAGGAGTCCCTAGCGGGAGTGCAGACCCAGTACTTC